The 29 T cell receptor beta chains below were found in one sample sequenced in a study of breast tumors, draining lymph nodes, adjacent tissues (dated by TCRdb to 2016 to 2017). The lymph node samples were taken from the axillary draining lymph nodes of breast cancer patients. Library creation used multiplex PCR. The data were produced on an Illumina HiSeq 2000. TCRdb cleaned the public reads at Q25 with fastp, built clones with MiXCR and kept in-frame beta chains. Every CDR3 protein is listed once, alongside the most common genes and DNA of its rows. The sample contains around 140,000 distinct CDR3 sequences, 20% to 25% of them found a single time. The ten largest clones add up to under 3% of the sample. What was sequenced was axillary lymph node tissue. These receptors all come from a female donor with breast cancer. Some clones in this sample may be carry-over from other donors' samples.

The CDR3 bases are TGCGCCAGCAGCCAGGGCGCGGGCAGGTTAAACTCTGGGGCCAACGTCCTGACTTTC. It encodes CASSQGAGRLNSGANVLTF. The genes are TRBV4-1 and TRBJ2-6, with D tentatively TRBD2 (5 bases). Germline CDR1 and CDR2: MGHRA and YSYEKL. V was cut by 3 bases and J by 0 bases, with 18 bases left in between. The CDR3 contains 19 residues.

This clonotype was seen more than once but under ten times. The V call is TRBV15, the J call TRBJ1-2, with unresolved D. Germline V CDR1 and CDR2: LNHNV, YYDKDF (reference sequence). The V end was cut by 4 bases, the J end by 4 bases, with 13 bases between. CDR3 size: 14 residues. CDR3: CATSKRLDAYGYTF. CDR3 nucleotides: TGTGCCACCAGCAAGCGACTGGATGCCTATGGCTACACCTTC.

This clonotype was counted many times. The chain uses TRBV5-6 and TRBJ2-7, with D possibly matching TRBD2 (5 bases). The germline V gene encodes CDR1 SGHDT and CDR2 YYEEEE. This CDR3 is 13 amino acids long. The V gene lost 2 bases and the J gene lost 3 bases, with 9 bases spanning the gap. This CDR3 reads CASSFAGNYEQYF. CDR3 nucleotide sequence: TGTGCCAGCAGCTTCGCGGGCAACTACGAGCAGTACTTC.

The chain combines TRBV28 with TRBJ2-7; 8 nucleotides agree with TRBD2. Germline CDR1 reads MDHEN; CDR2 reads SYDVKM. V trimming: 5 bases; J trimming: 1 base; junction bases outside the gene matches: 10. The CDR3 consists of 16 residues. The CDR3 DNA is TGTGCCAGCAGTGAAAAACTAGCGGATATTTCCTACGAGCAGTACTTC. This encodes CASSEKLADISYEQYF.

This clonotype was detected many times. The chain recombines TRBV2 with TRBJ2-2; D is unresolved. This CDR3 spans 13 amino acids. CDR1 and CDR2 (germline): SNHLY, FYNNEI. V lost 2 bases to trimming and J lost 5 bases, with 6 bases between them. The DNA of the CDR3 is TGTGCCAGCAGTGAAAGCATGACCGGGGAGCTGTTTTTT. It codes for CASSESMTGELFF.

This clonotype was observed many times. This sequence joins TRBV7-2 and TRBJ2-1; 8 bases are shared with TRBD2. V shed 5 bases and J 3 bases; nucleotides not matched to a gene: 6. This CDR3 region has 15 residues. Germline lookup yields CDR1 SGHTA and CDR2 FQGNSA. The CDR3 nucleotides are TGTGCCAGCAGCCGAGATAGCGGGAACTACAATGAGCAGTTCTTC. Translating gives CASSRDSGNYNEQFF.

This clonotype showed up just a few times. Since a much larger clone is just one base distant, this may be a read error. The gene calls are TRBV20-1 and TRBJ2-7; tentative D call: TRBD1 (6 bases). Germline V gene data show CDR1 as DFQATT and CDR2 as SNEGSKA (reference sequence). CDR3 length: 12 amino acids. CDR3 sequence reads: CSARDNTYVQYF. Here the CDR3 DNA reads TGCAGTGCGAGGGACAACACCTACGTGCAGTACTTC.

A note on this clonotype: A much larger clone differs from this one at a single base, so this may be a read error. The V call is TRBV29-1, the J call TRBJ2-1, with a possible D match to TRBD2 (6 bases). The CDR3 has 12 amino acids. Germline V gene sequence: CDR1 SQVTM, CDR2 ANQGSEA. The CDR3 sequence is CSVHGLYNEQLF. The CDR3 nucleotides are TGCAGCGTTCACGGACTATACAATGAGCAGCTCTTC.

Of note for this clonotype: Just one base apart from a much larger clone, this may be a read error. The chain is built from TRBV13 and TRBJ2-1; D may correspond to TRBD1 or TRBD2 (5 bases each). The germline V gene has CDR1 PRHDT and CDR2 FYEKMQ (reference sequence). This CDR3 has 15 residues. The CDR3 nucleotides are TGTGCCAGCACCCCTCGGGGCCTTAGGAACAATGGGCAGTTCTTC. Amino acid sequence: CASTPRGLRNNGQFF.

This clonotype has at least ten counts. J is TRBJ2-1 and V is TRBV15; D unclear. Per germline, CDR1 LNHNV and CDR2 YYDKDF (reference sequence). Trimming left V 4 bases short and J 2 bases short, with 12 bases between. The CDR3 sequence is 15 residues long. CDR3 in amino acids: CATSNDLGAYNEQFF. As DNA, the CDR3 is TGTGCCACCAGCAACGACCTTGGGGCCTACAATGAGCAGTTCTTC.

In this sample, this clonotype turned up a few times. The chain carries TRBV7-2 and TRBJ2-7, with D perhaps TRBD2 (6 bases). V lost 0 bases and J 7 bases, leaving 10 bases between the germline ends. The germline V gene has CDR1 SGHTA and CDR2 FQGNSA. CDR3 length: 13 amino acids. This CDR3 is CASSLAPAGEQYF. The CDR3 DNA reads TGTGCCAGCAGCTTAGCCCCCGCGGGGGAGCAGTACTTC.

Many counts were recorded for this clonotype. This CDR3 is CASSRTSGRGDNEQFF. The CDR3 DNA sequence: TGTGCCAGCAGTCGGACTAGCGGGAGGGGGGACAATGAGCAGTTCTTC. V is TRBV14 and J is TRBJ2-1; 15 nucleotides match TRBD2. This CDR3 region has 16 residues. The V gene's germline CDR1 is SGHDN and CDR2 FVKESK. J was trimmed by 5 bases and V by 6 bases; bases with no gene match: 5.

Many counts were recorded for this clonotype. The chain uses TRBV6-4 and TRBJ2-1; D possibly corresponds to TRBD2 (5 bases). Per the germline V gene, CDR1 is MRHNA and CDR2 is SNTAGT. This CDR3 is built from 14 residues. Deletions cut 9 bases from V and 5 bases from J, with 17 bases between. CDR3 protein: CARREPIWNNEQFF. The CDR3 nucleotides are TGTGCCAGGAGGGAACCAATATGGAACAATGAGCAGTTCTTC.

The V call is TRBV3-1, the J call TRBJ2-1; maybe TRBD2 (5 bases). The germline V gene has CDR1 LGHDT and CDR2 YNNKEL (reference sequence). The V and J ends lost 5 bases and 0 bases respectively, with 11 bases between them. The CDR3 loop spans 15 amino acids. The CDR3 spells CASSNRGASYNEQFF. DNA of the CDR3: TGTGCCAGCAGCAACCGGGGAGCCTCCTACAATGAGCAGTTCTTC.

Regarding this clonotype: A read error is possible here, since a much larger clone lies one base away. V is TRBV19 and J is TRBJ2-7; unclear D gene. The CDR3 runs 13 residues. The V and J ends lost 5 bases and 3 bases respectively, with 11 bases between them. Germline-derived CDR1 and CDR2 are LNHDA and SQIVND (reference sequence). CDR3 DNA: TGTGCCAGTAGTCTCAGCGAGGTCTACGAGCAGTACTTC. It encodes CASSLSEVYEQYF.

A remark on this clonotype: This could be a read error, since a much larger clone is one nucleotide away. This chain connects TRBV27 to TRBJ2-7, with TRBD1 matching over 10 bases. The trim removed 4 bases at V and 5 bases at J, leaving 8 bases unmatched. CDR3 size: 15 residues. Germline CDR1 MNHEY, CDR2 SMNVEV (reference sequence). The CDR3 region is CASSSGDRGPHEQYF. The CDR3 DNA reads as TGTGCCAGCAGTTCAGGGGACAGGGGCCCTCACGAGCAGTACTTC.

This clonotype was detected many times. This chain joins TRBV2 and TRBJ2-3, with 8 bases fitting TRBD2. With 7 bases clipped from V and 8 bases from J, the junction kept 5 bases outside the gene matches. The germline CDR1 and CDR2 sequences are SNHLY and FYNNEI. CDR3 length: 12 amino acids. As DNA, the CDR3 is TGTGCCAGCAAAGTTGCGGGAGGTACGCAGTATTTT. This gives the protein CASKVAGGTQYF.

This clonotype was seen a handful of times. V is TRBV18 and J is TRBJ2-1; TRBD2 matches at 7 bases. In germline, CDR1 is KGHSH, CDR2 LQKENI. After removal of 6 bases from V and 7 bases from J, the junction contained 12 bases not matched to a gene. The CDR3 contains 15 residues. This chain's CDR3 is CASSQGGRAENEQFF. CDR3 nucleotide sequence: TGTGCCAGCTCCCAGGGAGGGAGGGCAGAGAATGAGCAGTTCTTC.

This clonotype occurred once. This clone may be a read error of a much larger clone one base away. V usage is TRBV19 and J usage is TRBJ2-5, with 7 bases aligning to TRBD2. The CDR3 runs 14 residues. CDR1 and CDR2 (germline): LNHDA, SQIVND (reference sequence). This chain's CDR3 is CASSMGGHQETQDF. As DNA, the CDR3 is TGTGCCAGTAGTATGGGAGGGCACCAAGAGACCCAGGACTTC.

This clonotype has at least ten counts. The rearrangement joins TRBV27 to TRBJ1-6, with D possibly matching TRBD1 (5 bases). With 2 bases removed from V and 15 bases from J, the gap between germline ends came to 11 bases. The CDR3 has 12 amino acids. Germline V gives CDR1 MNHEY, CDR2 SMNVEV (reference sequence). The CDR3 coding sequence is TGTGCCAGCAGTTTAGTGGCGGGGGTCCTCCACTTT. Encoded protein: CASSLVAGVLHF.

This clonotype was picked up many times. V usage is TRBV6-5 and J usage is TRBJ1-6; TRBD1 aligns across 7 bases. Germline V CDR1 and CDR2: MNHEY, SVGAGI. J gave up 2 bases and V 7 bases, and 5 bases lay outside the gene matches. This CDR3 contains 15 residues. CDR3 nucleotides: TGTGCCAGCAAATTAGGGGGCACCTATAATTCACCCCTCCACTTT. This codes for CASKLGGTYNSPLHF.

This clonotype was picked up many times. V and J are TRBV19 and TRBJ2-2; no definite D call. Germline V CDR1 and CDR2: LNHDA, SQIVND (reference sequence). This CDR3 contains 13 residues. V was trimmed by 7 bases and J by 0 bases, leaving 6 bases between them. The CDR3 nucleotides are TGTGCCAGTACCACAGCGAACACCGGGGAGCTGTTTTTT. This encodes CASTTANTGELFF.

The table lists this clonotype with many counts. CDR3 loop: CASRRLADSYNEQFF. The CDR3 bases are TGTGCCAGCAGGCGACTAGCGGATTCCTACAATGAGCAGTTCTTC. The chain links TRBV2 to TRBJ2-1, with 9 bases that match TRBD2. Germline CDR1 is SNHLY and CDR2 is FYNNEI. Trimming at V came to 6 bases and at J to 1 base, leaving 4 bases not matched to a gene. CDR3 length equals 15 residues.

This clonotype has a handful of counts. The chain combines TRBV28 with TRBJ2-7; D possibly corresponds to TRBD2 (6 bases). Germline-derived CDR1 and CDR2 are MDHEN and SYDVKM. This CDR3 comprises 14 residues. Trimming took off 3 bases at V and 7 bases at J, with 16 bases between the two ends. CDR3 sequence reads: CASSFGDSTREQYF. In nucleotides, the CDR3 is TGTGCCAGCAGTTTTGGGGACTCAACTCGAGAGCAGTACTTC.

As to this clonotype: A single base separates this from a much larger clone, so it may be a read error. This chain links TRBV9 with TRBJ2-1, with D possibly being TRBD2 (6 bases). Per germline, CDR1 SGDLS and CDR2 YYNGEE. This CDR3 has 15 residues. V was clipped by 7 bases and J by 0 bases, with 14 bases between them. CDR3 nucleotide sequence: TGTGCCAGCGGCGCGGGACCCAGCTCCTACAATGAGCAGTTCTTC. The encoded protein is CASGAGPSSYNEQFF.

A few counts support this clonotype. The V and J genes are TRBV28 and TRBJ2-7, with D perhaps assigned TRBD1 or TRBD2 (5 bases each). Germline V gene sequence: CDR1 MDHEN, CDR2 SYDVKM. V was pared by 2 bases and J by 6 bases, with 14 bases between. This CDR3 contains 14 residues. The CDR3 DNA reads TGTGCCAGCAGTTTAGAGGGGACCCGAGGCGAGCAGTACTTC. Amino acid sequence: CASSLEGTRGEQYF.

In this sample, this clonotype turned up many times. The gene calls are TRBV5-6 and TRBJ2-3; no clear D gene. Germline CDR1 SGHDT, CDR2 YYEEEE. Deletions cut 2 bases from V and 1 base from J, with 8 bases between. This CDR3 has 14 amino acids. The CDR3: CASSFTLRTDTQYF. The CDR3 nucleotides are TGTGCCAGCAGCTTTACACTACGCACAGATACGCAGTATTTT.

This clonotype came up many times. The chain links TRBV7-9 to TRBJ2-6; TRBD1 agrees at 12 bases. Trimming at V came to 3 bases and at J to 3 bases, leaving 3 bases not matched to a gene. CDR3 length: 17 residues. The germline V gene has CDR1 SEHNR and CDR2 FQNEAQ (reference sequence). This CDR3 is CASSFGTGGFGANVLTF. CDR3 sequence (DNA): TGTGCCAGCAGCTTCGGGACAGGGGGCTTTGGGGCCAACGTCCTGACTTTC.

This clonotype occurred many times. The V and J genes are TRBV12-3 or TRBV12-4 and TRBJ1-5, with unresolved D. This CDR3 comprises 13 residues. V was clipped by 8 bases and J by 2 bases, with 10 bases between them. Written as DNA, the CDR3 is TGTGCCAGCGGTCAAGGAGGCAATCAGCCCCAGCATTTT. This sequence encodes CASGQGGNQPQHF.